This T cell receptor beta chain appears in the sequencing data of a study of vaccination and CD4 T cells after COVID-19. Study overall: Under 10 convalescent patients had mild and one had severe PCR-confirmed SARS-CoV-2 disease. Overlapping spike peptides of SARS-CoV-2, HCoV-NL63, HCoV-OC43 and HCoV-229E stimulated the cells. The post-vaccine samples came a median 72 days after dose two (range 14 to 241).

As to treatment: roughly 10-day PBMC culture with coronavirus spike peptide pools or control peptides (ViraFEST assay). ViraFEST sequenced TCRs after peptide-pool expansion of antigen-specific T cells. This clonotype was detected only a few times. Its antigen is currently unknown. Oncomine TCR Beta short-read sequencing was applied to DNA from cultured CD4+ T cells. One entry per CDR3 protein results from TCRdb running MiXCR on the PCR reads. The sample has 13,000 or so distinct CDR3 sequences; about four fifths are singletons. After removal of 1 base from V and 7 bases from J, the junction contained 5 bases not matched to a gene. Germline-derived CDR1 and CDR2 are KGHDR and SFDVKD. This CDR3 is 15 amino acids long.

The TCR comes from a human donor who had recovered from COVID-19. V and J are TRBV24-1 and TRBJ1-2, with 10 bases aligning to TRBD1. Material: CD4+ T cells from blood, cultured in vitro. The CDR3 region is CATSDFGTGESGYTF. The CDR3 bases are TGTGCCACCAGTGATTTTGGGACAGGGGAGTCTGGCTACACCTTC.